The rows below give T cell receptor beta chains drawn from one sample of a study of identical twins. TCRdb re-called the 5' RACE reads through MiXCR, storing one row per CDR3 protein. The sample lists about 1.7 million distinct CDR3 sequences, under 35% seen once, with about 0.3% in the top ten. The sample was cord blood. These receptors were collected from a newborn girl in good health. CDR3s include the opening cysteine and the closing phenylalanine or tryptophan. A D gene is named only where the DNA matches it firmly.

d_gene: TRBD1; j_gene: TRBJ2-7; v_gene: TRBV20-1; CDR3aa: CSARGTGKSEQYF
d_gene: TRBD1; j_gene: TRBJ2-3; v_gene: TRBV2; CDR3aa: CASRTDRAADTQYF
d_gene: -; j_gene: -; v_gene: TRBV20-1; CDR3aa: CSASRLPGNEQYF
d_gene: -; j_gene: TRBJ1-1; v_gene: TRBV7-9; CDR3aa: CASSRGQETEAFF
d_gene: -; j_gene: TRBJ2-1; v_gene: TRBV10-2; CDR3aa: CASSEGGNYNEQFF
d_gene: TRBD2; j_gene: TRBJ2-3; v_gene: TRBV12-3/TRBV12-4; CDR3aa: CASSSSSGLYQTDTQYF
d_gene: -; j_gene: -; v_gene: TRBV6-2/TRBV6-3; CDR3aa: CASSYPGHSGYEQYF
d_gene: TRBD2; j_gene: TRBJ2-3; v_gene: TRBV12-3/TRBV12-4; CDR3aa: CASGGVADTQYF
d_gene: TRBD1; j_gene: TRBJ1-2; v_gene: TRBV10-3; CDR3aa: CAISEPGQDYGYTF
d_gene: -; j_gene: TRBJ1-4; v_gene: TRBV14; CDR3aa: CASSPEGTGRTNEKLFF
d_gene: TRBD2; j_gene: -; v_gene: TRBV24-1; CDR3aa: CATSEGGLAEETQYF
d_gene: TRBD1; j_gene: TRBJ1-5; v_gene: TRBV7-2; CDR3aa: CASSLATGWSNQPQHF
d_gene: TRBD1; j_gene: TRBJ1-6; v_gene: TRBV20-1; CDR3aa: CSATSGTANSPLHF
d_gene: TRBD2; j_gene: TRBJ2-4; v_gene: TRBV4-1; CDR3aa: CASSQELAASGVAKNIQYF
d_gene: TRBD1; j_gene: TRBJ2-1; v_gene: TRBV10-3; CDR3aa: CAISESLTGRDNEQFF
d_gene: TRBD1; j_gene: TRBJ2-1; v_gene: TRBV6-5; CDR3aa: CASSYPGQGNEQFF
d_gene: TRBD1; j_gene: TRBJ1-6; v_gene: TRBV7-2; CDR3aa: CASSYRGLNSPLHF
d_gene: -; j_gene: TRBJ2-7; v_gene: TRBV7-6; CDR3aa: CASSLESRAYEQYF
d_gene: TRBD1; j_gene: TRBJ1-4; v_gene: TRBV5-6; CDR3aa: CASSGGQGANEKLFF
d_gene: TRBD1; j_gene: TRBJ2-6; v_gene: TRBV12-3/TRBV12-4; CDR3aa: CAIRTGVRGANVLTF
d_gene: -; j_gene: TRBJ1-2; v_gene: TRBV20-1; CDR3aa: CSATPVAAPYGYTF
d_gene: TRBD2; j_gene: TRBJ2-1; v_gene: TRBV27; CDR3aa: CASSLRWAGATNEQFF